The TCR beta chain described here comes from a study of a mutant IDH1 vaccine in newly diagnosed glioma. Across the whole study: Vaccinations were initiated 4-6 weeks following radiotherapy alone, or were given together with temozolomide cycles. Study conclusions and caveats: Seemingly, top peripheral T cell clonotype changes bore no relation to pseudoprogression.

TCRdb's copy holds only in-frame clones and misses some; the assay was immunoSEQ multiplex PCR. The table records over 80,000 clones, about 81% of them present only once. The CDR3 loop spans 12 amino acids. The V gene's germline CDR1 is SGHTA and CDR2 FQGNSA. Trimming cost V 5 bases and J 4 bases, with 8 bases left between them. Regarding time point: week 47, end of study. A 20-mer mutant IDH1 peptide at 300 ug was injected subcutaneously with topical imiquimod. The donors' diagnosis was new WHO grade 3 or 4 astrocytoma that was IDH1-mutant and ATRX-lost. A remark on this clone: No antigen is known for it.

V is TRBV7-2 and J is TRBJ1-1; D call uncertain. The receptor comes from a man aged 35-49 years with glioma. Sequenced here: PBMCs, sampled from a glioma patient whose treatment included an IDH1 peptide vaccine. In DNA form, the CDR3 reads TGTGCCAGCAGCACCGGCGCCACTGAAGCTTTCTTT. Protein: CASSTGATEAFF.